Following are 26 T cell receptor beta chains from one sample sequenced in a study of vaccination and CD4 T cells after COVID-19. Stated treatment: approximately nine-day PBMC culture with coronavirus spike peptide pools or control peptides (ViraFEST assay). Samples of CD4+ T cells were obtained from the unexposed donor before the COVID-19 pandemic (2011-2018). Once obtained from cultured CD4+ T cells, the DNA was sequenced using the Oncomine TCR Beta short-read assay. From cultured CD4+ T cells, genomic DNA was extracted. TCRdb called the PCR reads again in MiXCR, with one record for every CDR3 protein. The sample holds roughly 7,800 distinct CDR3 sequences, over 25% seen once. These receptors have no known antigen. The material sequenced was CD4+ T cells from blood, cultured in vitro. All receptors come from a human donor in good health.

This clonotype was seen a single time. The gene calls are TRBV20-1 and TRBJ2-1; 9 bases agree with TRBD2. The germline V gene encodes CDR1 DFQATT and CDR2 SNEGSKA (reference sequence). The J segment lost 6 bases and the V segment lost 0 bases, leaving 6 bases of the junction unmatched. This CDR3 has 15 amino acids. CDR3 nucleotide sequence: TGCAGTGCTAGAGACCCCGGGACTAGCCCCAATGAGCAGTTCTTC. Its translation is CSARDPGTSPNEQFF.

This clonotype has just a few counts. This sequence joins TRBV27 and TRBJ2-5, with 14 bases aligning to TRBD2. The CDR3 runs 17 residues. CDR1 and CDR2 (germline): MNHEY, SMNVEV (reference sequence). V lost 4 bases and J lost 5; bases outside the gene matches: 9. CDR3 amino acids: CASSSGLAGGQWETQYF. The CDR3 coding sequence is TGTGCCAGCAGTTCCGGACTAGCGGGAGGTCAGTGGGAGACCCAGTACTTC.

The chain carries TRBV4-2 and TRBJ2-7; the D gene is possibly TRBD2 (6 bases). Trimming cost V 5 bases and J 1 base, with 15 bases left between them. The CDR3 has 15 residues. Germline CDR1 LGHNA, CDR2 YNFKEQ. CDR3 nucleotides: TGTGCCAGCAGCAACCGGTTAGCGGAGTCCTACGAGCAGTACTTC. Encoded protein: CASSNRLAESYEQYF.

V is TRBV7-3 and J is TRBJ2-1, with TRBD2 identical over 13 bases. There are 16 residues in the CDR3. The junction had 1 base not matched to a gene; V was cut back by 0 bases and J by 5 bases. Looked up from germline, CDR1 is SGHTA and CDR2 is FQGTGA. The CDR3 nucleotides are TGTGCCAGCAGCTTAACGGGACTAGCGGGGAACAATGAGCAGTTCTTC. Translating it yields CASSLTGLAGNNEQFF. The whole variable domain, remainder taken from reference TRBV7-3 and TRBJ2-1, is GAGVSQTPSNKVTEKGKYVELRCDPISGHTALYWYRQSLGQGPEFLIYFQGTGAADDSGLPNDRFFAVRPEGSVSTLKIQRTERGDSAVYLCASSLTGLAGNNEQFFGPGTRLTVL.

This chain joins TRBV6-2 or TRBV6-3 and TRBJ1-5; 10 bases align to TRBD1. Germline V gives CDR1 MNHEY, CDR2 SVGEGT. The CDR3 is 15 amino acids. V lost 6 bases and J lost 6; bases outside the gene matches: 8. This CDR3 reads CASRPGTGESQPQHF. The CDR3 nucleotides are TGTGCCAGCAGACCAGGGACAGGGGAAAGTCAGCCCCAGCATTTT.

This clonotype rates as medium-sized (0.01 to 0.1%). This rearrangement joins TRBV6-1 to TRBJ2-5; TRBD2 agrees at 13 bases. V gave up 4 bases and J gave up 4 bases; unmatched junction bases: 0. The V gene's germline CDR1 is MNHNS and CDR2 SASEGT. The CDR3 length is 14 residues. The CDR3 DNA follows: TGTGCCAGCAGTGGGACTAGCGGGAGAGAGACCCAGTACTTC. The encoded protein is CASSGTSGRETQYF.

The J gene is TRBJ1-2, the V gene TRBV2; no clear D gene. The CDR3 covers 13 residues. V lost 1 base to trimming and J lost 5 bases, with 8 bases between them. The germline CDR1 and CDR2 sequences are SNHLY and FYNNEI. The CDR3 here is CASSEGPRYGYTF. CDR3 in DNA: TGTGCCAGCAGTGAAGGGCCCCGGTATGGCTACACCTTC.

This clonotype was counted between two and nine times. The chain combines TRBV20-1 with TRBJ2-3; 7 bases agree with TRBD1. This CDR3 is 16 amino acids long. The trim removed 4 bases at V and 1 base at J, leaving 11 bases unmatched. CDR1 and CDR2 (germline): DFQATT, SNEGSKA (reference sequence). The CDR3 DNA reads TGCAGTGCTATATACGACAGGGCGTTACGCACAGATACGCAGTATTTT. Encoded protein: CSAIYDRALRTDTQYF.

This clonotype was observed a handful of times. The rearrangement joins TRBV7-9 to TRBJ2-1, with D perhaps TRBD1 (6 bases). Germline assignment: CDR1 SEHNR and CDR2 FQNEAQ (reference sequence). The ends were cut back, 5 bases at V and 6 bases at J, with 14 bases in the middle. CDR3 length equals 14 residues. The CDR3 sequence: CASSPTGMRNEQFF. CDR3 DNA: TGTGCCAGCAGCCCAACAGGGATGCGCAATGAGCAGTTCTTC.

By sample share, this clonotype is medium-sized. This sequence joins TRBV6-4 and TRBJ2-6; D tentatively reads TRBD1 or TRBD2 (5 bases each). The CDR3 contains 16 residues. The germline V and J ends were trimmed by 4 bases and 2 bases, with 12 bases remaining between them. Germline V gene data show CDR1 as MRHNA and CDR2 as SNTAGT. The CDR3 here is CASSVGGSAGANVLTF. The CDR3 bases are TGTGCCAGCAGTGTTGGGGGTAGCGCTGGGGCCAACGTCCTGACTTTC.

This rearrangement joins TRBV6-1 to TRBJ2-3; no clear D. The germline V gene has CDR1 MNHNS and CDR2 SASEGT. The germline V and J ends were trimmed by 7 bases and 5 bases, with 7 bases remaining between them. The CDR3 totals 11 residues. CDR3 in amino acids: CASTQRDTQYF. CDR3 in DNA: TGTGCCAGCACGCAGAGAGATACGCAGTATTTT.

Note on this clonotype: The CDR3 does not close with the conserved phenylalanine or tryptophan, likely indicating a read error. The chain is built from TRBV6-5 and TRBJ2-7, with D perhaps matching TRBD1 or TRBD2 (5 bases each). The germline V gene encodes CDR1 MNHEY and CDR2 SVGAGI. Trimming removed 2 bases at V and 3 bases at J, with 11 bases between. This CDR3 spans 14 amino acids. CDR3 nucleotides: TGTGCCAGCAGTTACAGGGGCCGGGGCTACGAGCAGTACTCC. Translating it yields CASSYRGRGYEQYS.

The chain uses TRBV20-1 and TRBJ1-2; no reliable D call. The CDR3 sequence is 12 residues long. Trimming cost V 1 base and J 5 bases, with 8 bases left between them. Germline values: CDR1 DFQATT, CDR2 SNEGSKA (reference sequence). Here the CDR3 reads CSARGRIYGYTF. The CDR3 coding sequence is TGCAGTGCTAGAGGGCGGATTTATGGCTACACCTTC.

This clonotype is judged medium-sized. This rearrangement joins TRBV28 to TRBJ2-7, with TRBD2 matching 9 bases. V lost 0 bases to trimming and J lost 4 bases; unmatched junction nucleotides: 16. The CDR3 has 19 amino acids. Germline V CDR1 and CDR2: MDHEN, SYDVKM. The CDR3 DNA reads TGTGCCAGCAGTTTATGGGCTAGCGGGATCTCACCAGGGAGGTACGAGCAGTACTTC. It specifies CASSLWASGISPGRYEQYF.

The gene calls are TRBV27 and TRBJ2-3, with 11 bases fitting TRBD2. This CDR3 comprises 17 residues. Germline V gene sequence: CDR1 MNHEY, CDR2 SMNVEV (reference sequence). The ends lost 1 base at V and 6 bases at J; junction bases unmatched: 9. This CDR3 is CASSLFGSASGRDTQYF. CDR3 nucleotides: TGTGCCAGCAGTTTATTCGGGTCGGCTAGCGGGAGGGATACGCAGTATTTT.

The V gene is TRBV10-3, the J gene TRBJ2-1, with D unresolved. Trimming removed 4 bases at V and 5 bases at J, with 6 bases between. The CDR3 covers 12 residues. In germline, CDR1 is ENHRY, CDR2 SYGVKD. The CDR3 DNA follows: TGTGCCATCAGTGTTGTCCACAATGAGCAGTTCTTC. Translated: CAISVVHNEQFF.

The table lists this clonotype with a few counts. The chain employs TRBV20-1 and TRBJ1-1; no firm D call. The germline gives CDR1 DFQATT, CDR2 SNEGSKA (reference sequence). The CDR3 length is 14 residues. Trimming left V 5 bases short and J 4 bases short, with 17 bases between. CDR3: CSASRGRLGTEAFF. As DNA, the CDR3 is TGCAGTGCTTCCCGAGGGCGGTTGGGCACTGAAGCTTTCTTT.

Here the CDR3 reads CASSARDYEQYF. CDR3 nucleotides: TGTGCCAGCAGCGCTAGAGACTACGAGCAGTACTTC. V is TRBV7-8 and J is TRBJ2-7; D is ambiguous. V was trimmed by 5 bases and J by 3 bases, leaving 8 bases between them. Per the germline V gene, CDR1 is SGHVS and CDR2 is FQNEAQ. The CDR3 contains 12 residues. The complete variable domain, with remaining parts taken from reference TRBV7-8 and TRBJ2-7, reads GAGVSQSPRYKVAKRGQDVALRCDPISGHVSLFWYQQALGQGPEFLTYFQNEAQLDKSGLPSDRFFAERPEGSVSTLKIQRTQQEDSAVYLCASSARDYEQYFGPGTRLTVT.

The chain couples TRBV7-3 to TRBJ2-1, with 9 bases fitting TRBD2. Germline V lookup: CDR1 SGHTA, CDR2 FQGTGA. J lost 10 bases, V lost 8 bases, and 6 bases had no gene match. This CDR3 is 12 amino acids long. The CDR3 DNA follows: TGTGCCAGCGGTAGCGGGAGAGGGGAGCAGTTCTTC. Its protein product is CASGSGRGEQFF.

This clonotype was seen only a few times. The chain recombines TRBV20-1 with TRBJ1-2; perhaps TRBD1 as D (6 bases). This CDR3 is 16 amino acids long. Germline V gene lookup returns CDR1 DFQATT and CDR2 SNEGSKA (reference sequence). The V end lost 1 base, the J end lost 8 bases, and 23 bases lay between the germline ends. CDR3 sequence reads: CSARVDSSLPLQGYTF. CDR3 bases: TGCAGTGCTAGAGTGGACAGCTCCCTCCCGTTGCAAGGCTACACCTTC.

This clonotype is labeled as medium-sized. The chain couples TRBV20-1 to TRBJ1-5; D call uncertain. V lost 0 bases and J 6 bases, leaving 12 bases between the germline ends. CDR3 length: 14 amino acids. Germline loops: CDR1 DFQATT, CDR2 SNEGSKA (reference sequence). The CDR3 region has the DNA TGCAGTGCTAGAGATTGGGAGGGTGGTCAGCCCCAGCATTTT. Its translation is CSARDWEGGQPQHF.

By sample share, this clonotype is medium-sized. This sequence joins TRBV24-1 and TRBJ1-2, with 7 bases fitting TRBD1. Germline values: CDR1 KGHDR, CDR2 SFDVKD. V was clipped by 7 bases and J by 6 bases; unmatched bases: 7. The CDR3 totals 13 residues. The CDR3 nucleotides read TGTGCCACCAGCTCGGGGACAGATGATGGCTACACCTTC. Protein sequence: CATSSGTDDGYTF.

This chain links TRBV10-3 with TRBJ2-5, with D unresolved. The V gene's germline CDR1 is ENHRY and CDR2 SYGVKD. The CDR3 runs 12 residues. V lost 0 bases, J lost 3 bases, and 2 bases lay in between. The CDR3 region is CAISESEETQYF. CDR3 DNA sequence: TGTGCCATCAGTGAGTCGGAAGAGACCCAGTACTTC.

The gene calls are TRBV5-1 and TRBJ1-2; D is ambiguous. The germline gives CDR1 SGHRS, CDR2 YFSETQ. This CDR3 has 14 amino acids. With 7 bases removed from V and 0 bases from J, the gap between germline ends came to 13 bases. Here the CDR3 DNA reads TGCGCCAGCCTCGTGGAGAGCCCTAACTATGGCTACACCTTC. Translation: CASLVESPNYGYTF.

This clonotype is classed as medium-sized. The chain uses TRBV20-1 and TRBJ2-3; D possibly corresponds to TRBD2 (5 bases). Looked up from germline, CDR1 is DFQATT and CDR2 is SNEGSKA (reference sequence). The CDR3 runs 15 residues. Trimming removed 3 bases at V and 2 bases at J, with 15 bases between. The CDR3 nucleotides read TGCAGTGCTAGCCATGGGAGACTAACCACAGATACGCAGTATTTT. Translation: CSASHGRLTTDTQYF.

The CDR3 protein is CASSLQGQGAEAFF. The CDR3 nucleotides read TGTGCCAGCAGCTTACAGGGCCAAGGCGCTGAAGCTTTCTTT. This chain joins TRBV7-3 and TRBJ1-1; TRBD1 is a possible D gene (5 bases). Per the germline V gene, CDR1 is SGHTA and CDR2 is FQGTGA. The CDR3 totals 14 residues. V was cut by 2 bases and J by 6 bases, with 13 bases left in between.